The 22 T cell receptor beta chains below come from one sample, sequenced in a study of OX40 agonist ivuxolimab in advanced cancers. TCRdb's table, derived via immunoSEQ multiplex PCR, lists solely in-frame clones and lacks some. The repertoire holds tens of thousands of clones, with about 87% as singletons. The material sequenced was CD4+ or CD8+ T cells sorted from blood, taken in a trial of the OX40 agonist ivuxolimab. The receptors come from an adult with an advanced solid tumor such as melanoma, head and neck, liver or kidney cancer.

The V gene is TRBV5-1, the J gene TRBJ1-4; 10 nucleotides align to TRBD1. The CDR3 extends over 15 amino acids. CDR1 SGHRS and CDR2 YFSETQ come from the germline V gene. With V trimmed by 4 bases and J by 7 bases, 7 bases remained unmatched. As DNA, the CDR3 is TGCGCCAGCAGCCCGGCTGGACAGGGGGGTGAAAAACTGTTTTTT. It specifies CASSPAGQGGEKLFF.

By sample fraction, this clone is medium-sized. The V call is TRBV5-1, the J call TRBJ1-4; TRBD1 might be the D (6 bases). V was cut by 0 bases and J by 8 bases, with 8 bases left in between. The CDR3 length is 13 residues. The germline V gene encodes CDR1 SGHRS and CDR2 YFSETQ. In DNA form, the CDR3 reads TGCGCCAGCAGCTTGGAGGGGGAGGAAAAACTGTTTTTT. It translates to CASSLEGEEKLFF. Complete variable domain (other parts from reference TRBV5-1 and TRBJ1-4): KAGVTQTPRYLIKTRGQQVTLSCSPISGHRSVSWYQQTPGQGLQFLFEYFSETQRNKGNFPGRFSGRQFSNSRSEMNVSTLELGDSALYLCASSLEGEEKLFFGSGTQLSVL.

The chain employs TRBV15 and TRBJ1-2; possibly TRBD1 for D (5 bases). Germline V CDR1 and CDR2: LNHNV, YYDKDF (reference sequence). The CDR3 is 12 amino acids. Trimming removed 3 bases from V and 7 bases from J, with 9 bases in between. The CDR3 region has the DNA TGTGCCACCAGCAGCTCGGGGGGTGGCTACACCTTC. Its protein is CATSSSGGGYTF.

The chain joins TRBV2 to TRBJ2-1; TRBD2 matches 7 bases. V was pared by 7 bases and J by 2 bases, with 8 bases of the junction left unmatched. Germline V lookup: CDR1 SNHLY, CDR2 FYNNEI. This CDR3 spans 15 amino acids. The CDR3 spells CASILPGGTYNEQFF. The CDR3 nucleotides are TGTGCCAGCATCCTTCCGGGGGGAACCTACAATGAGCAGTTCTTC.

V is TRBV19 and J is TRBJ1-5; 7 nucleotides match TRBD1. The CDR3 is 12 residues long. Looked up from germline, CDR1 is LNHDA and CDR2 is SQIVND (reference sequence). V lost 5 bases and J lost 9; bases outside the gene matches: 4. The CDR3 DNA reads as TGTGCCAGTAGTTTACAGGGGTGGCCCCAGCATTTT. Encoded protein: CASSLQGWPQHF.

The rearrangement links TRBV28 to TRBJ2-2; D is unresolved. Trimming took off 6 bases at V and 5 bases at J, with 7 bases between the two ends. Germline CDR1 and CDR2: MDHEN and SYDVKM. This CDR3 spans 12 amino acids. The CDR3 reads CASRTSTGELFF. DNA for the CDR3: TGTGCCAGCAGGACCTCAACCGGGGAGCTGTTTTTT.

This rearrangement joins TRBV6-4 to TRBJ1-1, with a tentative D call TRBD1 (5 bases). Trimming cost V 0 bases and J 1 base, with 9 bases left between them. This CDR3 comprises 15 residues. CDR1 and CDR2 (germline): MRHNA, SNTAGT. The CDR3 nucleotides are TGTGCCAGCAGTGACTCGGGACTAGCGAACACTGAAGCTTTCTTT. It yields the protein CASSDSGLANTEAFF.

The CDR3 DNA reads as TGTGCCAGCCAGTTAGATGGAGGCATTAATGAAAAACTGTTTTTT. Its translation: CASQLDGGINEKLFF. The gene calls are TRBV6-6 and TRBJ1-4; D is uncertain. V lost 8 bases, J lost 4 bases, and 17 bases lay in between. The CDR3 covers 15 residues. In germline, CDR1 is MNHNY, CDR2 SVGAGI (reference sequence).

CDR3 coding DNA: TGTGCCAGCAGCTCAGCCGGGACCAGCTCCTACGAGCAGTACTTC. Its translation is CASSSAGTSSYEQYF. The genes are TRBV5-5 and TRBJ2-7; possibly TRBD1 or TRBD2 for D (5 bases each). This CDR3 comprises 15 residues. V was shortened by 3 bases and J by 0 bases, with 13 bases between the two germline ends. The germline CDR1 and CDR2 sequences are SGHKS and YYEKEE (reference sequence). The full variable domain, rest sourced from reference TRBV5-5 and TRBJ2-7, is DAGVTQSPTHLIKTRGQQVTLRCSPISGHKSVSWYQQVLGQGPQFIFQYYEKEERGRGNFPDRFSARQFPNYSSELNVNALLLGDSALYLCASSSAGTSSYEQYFGPGTRLTVT.

The CDR3 nucleotides are TGTGCCAGTATCGAGAACACTGAAGCTTTCTTT. This encodes CASIENTEAFF. V is TRBV19 and J is TRBJ1-1; D not resolved. CDR1 is LNHDA, CDR2 SQIVND, per germline (reference sequence). This CDR3 comprises 11 residues. The germline V and J ends were trimmed by 7 bases and 1 base, with 4 bases remaining between them.

The chain carries TRBV6-5 and TRBJ1-4; TRBD1 is a possible D gene (6 bases). V was shortened by 6 bases and J by 1 base, with 6 bases between the two germline ends. This CDR3 contains 13 residues. The germline V gene has CDR1 MNHEY and CDR2 SVGAGI. The CDR3 spells CASSRGTNEKLFF. The CDR3 bases are TGTGCCAGCAGCAGGGGAACTAATGAAAAACTGTTTTTT.

The chain is built from TRBV6-5 and TRBJ1-3; D unclear. V shed 2 bases and J shed 9 bases, with 11 bases lying between them. This CDR3 spans 13 amino acids. The germline CDR1 and CDR2 sequences are MNHEY and SVGAGI. The CDR3 loop reads CASSYRQQGTIYF. The DNA of the CDR3 is TGTGCCAGCAGTTACCGACAACAAGGCACCATATATTTT.

The chain joins TRBV2 to TRBJ2-1, with unresolved D. Germline V gene lookup returns CDR1 SNHLY and CDR2 FYNNEI. V was clipped by 1 base and J by 2 bases, with 9 bases between them. The CDR3 runs 15 residues. The CDR3 region has the DNA TGTGCCAGCAGTGAAGTCGGGCCTGCCTACAATGAGCAGTTCTTC. This gives the protein CASSEVGPAYNEQFF.

The chain joins TRBV6-6 to TRBJ2-1; perhaps D is TRBD1 or TRBD2 (6 bases each). V lost 0 bases and J 4 bases, leaving 13 bases between the germline ends. This CDR3 spans 16 amino acids. Germline lookup yields CDR1 MNHNY and CDR2 SVGAGI (reference sequence). The CDR3 bases are TGTGCCAGCAGTTACTCTTCGGGGGCGGTGTACAATGAGCAGTTCTTC. Protein: CASSYSSGAVYNEQFF.

The chain joins TRBV5-4 to TRBJ2-3; no reliable D call. The CDR3 sequence is 14 residues long. Trimming removed 0 bases from V and 0 bases from J, with 5 bases in between. The germline CDR1 and CDR2 sequences are SGHNT and YYREEE (reference sequence). CDR3 coding DNA: TGTGCCAGCAGCTTGGAACAGAGCACAGATACGCAGTATTTT. Protein sequence: CASSLEQSTDTQYF.

The V gene is TRBV7-9, the J gene TRBJ2-3; perhaps TRBD2 as D (6 bases). Germline loops: CDR1 SEHNR, CDR2 FQNEAQ (reference sequence). The CDR3 spans 17 residues. V lost 0 bases to trimming and J lost 0 bases, with 13 bases between them. The DNA for the CDR3 is TGTGCCAGCAGCTTAGCCGGCGGGGCTCTTAGCACAGATACGCAGTATTTT. Protein product: CASSLAGGALSTDTQYF. The full variable domain, with the rest looked up from reference TRBV7-9 and TRBJ2-3, is DTGVSQNPRHKITKRGQNVTFRCDPISEHNRLYWYRQTLGQGPEFLTYFQNEAQLEKSRLLSDRFSAERPKGSFSTLEIQRTEQGDSAMYLCASSLAGGALSTDTQYFGPGTRLTVL.

The genes are TRBV6-5 and TRBJ2-1; 11 positions match TRBD2. This CDR3 comprises 14 residues. Germline V gene data show CDR1 as MNHEY and CDR2 as SVGAGI. V shed 5 bases and J 9 bases; nucleotides not matched to a gene: 6. CDR3 DNA sequence: TGTGCCAGCAGTATTAGCGGGGGGGCGTTTGAGCAGTTCTTC. Amino acids: CASSISGGAFEQFF.

The chain is built from TRBV7-2 and TRBJ1-3, with D perhaps TRBD1 (6 bases). The V end lost 4 bases, the J end lost 2 bases, and 9 bases lay between the germline ends. Germline assignment: CDR1 SGHTA and CDR2 FQGNSA. The CDR3 totals 14 residues. The CDR3 loop is CASSWDTPGNTIYF. CDR3 bases: TGTGCCAGCAGCTGGGACACTCCTGGAAACACCATATATTTT.

V gene TRBV7-9 combines with J gene TRBJ2-7; weak D call: TRBD1 (6 bases). This CDR3 has 15 residues. Deletions cut 1 base from V and 1 base from J, with 11 bases between. Germline V CDR1 and CDR2: SEHNR, FQNEAQ (reference sequence). The CDR3 DNA reads as TGTGCCAGCAGCTTAGTGGGGGCAGGGTCCTACGAGCAGTACTTC. Its protein product is CASSLVGAGSYEQYF.

This clone has a handful of counts. CDR3 in amino acids: CASSSKGTGNYGYTF. CDR3 coding DNA: TGTGCCAGCAGCTCGAAGGGGACAGGGAACTATGGCTACACCTTC. The chain uses TRBV6-1 and TRBJ1-2, with 9 bases lining up with TRBD1. CDR1 and CDR2 from the germline V gene are MNHNS and SASEGT. The trim removed 6 bases at V and 2 bases at J, leaving 7 bases unmatched. The CDR3 totals 15 residues.

The chain carries TRBV10-3 and TRBJ1-3, with no clear D. The V end lost 6 bases, the J end lost 4 bases, and 10 bases lay between the germline ends. CDR1 is ENHRY, CDR2 SYGVKD, per germline. The CDR3 has 13 amino acids. Written as DNA, the CDR3 is TGTGCCATCAGATCTCCCGGGGGAAACACCATATATTTT. Translating it yields CAIRSPGGNTIYF.

V gene TRBV9 combines with J gene TRBJ1-1; D gene ambiguous. Between the trimmed V and J ends, which lost 0 bases and 1 base, there was a span of 13 bases. Germline CDR1 is SGDLS and CDR2 is YYNGEE. The CDR3 spans 16 residues. The CDR3 protein is CASSVDPDIKNTEAFF. Here the CDR3 DNA reads TGTGCCAGCAGCGTAGACCCGGATATAAAGAACACTGAAGCTTTCTTT.